The 32 T cell receptor beta chains listed next were all sequenced from one sample in a study of shared clonotypes between healthy human individuals. Some clones are missing from TCRdb's copy, which holds only in-frame ones; the method was immunoSEQ multiplex PCR. The data contain 2.5 million or so clones, about 92% of them singletons. The sequenced material came from naive CD4+ T cells sorted from blood. Subset defined: CD45RA+ positively selected. The receptors here all came from a man younger than 35 in good health.

As concerns this clone: At the DNA level, this CDR3 is encoded by other sequences in the same sample as well. V and J are TRBV10-3 and TRBJ1-2, with D unresolved. CDR1 ENHRY and CDR2 SYGVKD come from the germline V gene. The CDR3 sequence is 13 residues long. The V end was cut by 0 bases, the J end by 4 bases, with 6 bases between. The CDR3 sequence: CAISESEAYGYTF. The CDR3 DNA reads TGTGCCATCAGTGAGTCGGAGGCCTATGGCTACACCTTC.

The rearrangement joins TRBV6-4 to TRBJ2-1; the D is unclear. V was trimmed by 0 bases and J by 6 bases, leaving 9 bases between them. Germline V lookup: CDR1 MRHNA, CDR2 SNTAGT. This CDR3 spans 14 amino acids. The CDR3 sequence is CASSDSSRANEQFF. CDR3 nucleotides: TGTGCCAGCAGTGACTCGAGTCGAGCCAATGAGCAGTTCTTC.

This clone was seen only once. The V call is TRBV12-5, the J call TRBJ2-7; possibly TRBD2 for D (5 bases). The CDR3 has 12 amino acids. Germline-derived CDR1 and CDR2 are LGHNT and FRNRAP. V was shortened by 4 bases and J by 7 bases, with 11 bases between the two germline ends. The DNA for the CDR3 is TGTGCTAGTGGTTCCTCCTCGGGGGAGCAGTACTTC. The encoded protein is CASGSSSGEQYF.

The chain employs TRBV2 and TRBJ2-7; tentatively, D is TRBD1 (6 bases). CDR1 SNHLY and CDR2 FYNNEI come from the germline V gene. The CDR3 runs to 12 residues. Trimming removed 8 bases from V and 3 bases from J, with 11 bases in between. The CDR3 DNA reads TGTGCCAGCCTAACAGGGTTCTACGAGCAGTACTTC. It encodes CASLTGFYEQYF.

With regard to this clone: Other DNA sequences within the sample encode an identical CDR3. The chain recombines TRBV9 with TRBJ2-5; D gene ambiguous. V was shortened by 4 bases and J by 1 base, with 8 bases between the two germline ends. The CDR3 is made up of 13 amino acids. Germline V gene data show CDR1 as SGDLS and CDR2 as YYNGEE. The CDR3 sequence is CASSRDRQETQYF. In nucleotides, the CDR3 is TGTGCCAGCAGCCGCGACCGCCAAGAGACCCAGTACTTC.

A note on this clone: This specimen includes other DNA sequences encoding the same CDR3. This chain connects TRBV30 to TRBJ1-4; D is uncertain. The CDR3 runs 11 residues. The germline V and J ends were trimmed by 0 bases and 8 bases, with 4 bases remaining between them. Germline values: CDR1 GTSNPN, CDR2 SVGIG (reference sequence). CDR3 residues: CAWSVLEKLFF. The CDR3 bases are TGTGCCTGGAGTGTATTAGAAAAACTGTTTTTT. Full variable domain (outside the CDR3, taken from reference TRBV30 and TRBJ1-4): SQTIHQWPATLVQPVGSPLSLECTVEGTSNPNLYWYRQAAGRGLQLLFYSVGIGQISSEVPQNLSASRPQDRQFILSSKKLLLSDSGFYLCAWSVLEKLFFGSGTQLSVL.

The V call is TRBV28, the J call TRBJ2-1; TRBD2 is a possible D gene (5 bases). The CDR3 consists of 14 residues. CDR1 and CDR2 from the germline V gene are MDHEN and SYDVKM. The ends were cut back, 3 bases at V and 5 bases at J, with 11 bases in the middle. The CDR3 sequence: CASSFGSVDNEQFF. DNA for the CDR3: TGTGCCAGCAGTTTTGGTAGCGTAGACAATGAGCAGTTCTTC.

The V call is TRBV6-6, the J call TRBJ2-7; D assignment may be TRBD1 or TRBD2 (6 bases each). Germline CDR1 and CDR2: MNHNY and SVGAGI (reference sequence). The V gene lost 2 bases and the J gene lost 6 bases, with 20 bases spanning the gap. The CDR3 has 16 amino acids. For the CDR3, the DNA is TGTGCCAGCAGTTACAAAGGGGGGACTGTTGCCGCCGAGCAGTACTTC. Translating it yields CASSYKGGTVAAEQYF.

This clone was observed once. CDR3 loop: CASKAGGPNEKLFF. The CDR3 DNA reads TGTGCCAGCAAAGCAGGGGGACCTAATGAAAAACTGTTTTTT. This chain connects TRBV6-6 to TRBJ1-4; 7 bases align to TRBD1. V lost 7 bases, J lost 3 bases, and 5 bases stayed unmatched. The CDR3 contains 14 residues. Per germline, CDR1 MNHNY and CDR2 SVGAGI (reference sequence).

The V and J genes are TRBV6-1 and TRBJ2-2, with a weak D call TRBD1 (5 bases). Germline V gives CDR1 MNHNS, CDR2 SASEGT. This CDR3 is 14 amino acids long. V was clipped by 7 bases and J by 3 bases, with 12 bases between them. CDR3 sequence: CASNAGHDTGELFF. Here the CDR3 DNA reads TGTGCCAGCAACGCTGGACACGACACCGGGGAGCTGTTTTTT.

V and J are TRBV6-5 and TRBJ1-1; no firm D call. The germline gives CDR1 MNHEY, CDR2 SVGAGI. This CDR3 has 15 residues. V lost 5 bases, J lost 6 bases, and 19 bases lay in between. The chain's CDR3 is CASSQPGGARAEAFF. The CDR3 DNA reads as TGTGCCAGCAGTCAACCCGGAGGAGCCCGGGCTGAAGCTTTCTTT.

The gene calls are TRBV4-3 and TRBJ1-2; 10 bases are shared with TRBD1. The CDR3 extends over 15 amino acids. V lost 0 bases to trimming and J lost 7 bases; unmatched junction nucleotides: 5. CDR1 is LGHNA, CDR2 YSLEER, per germline. The CDR3 sequence is CASSQEWTGGLGYTF. The CDR3 bases are TGCGCCAGCAGCCAAGAGTGGACAGGGGGACTTGGCTACACCTTC.

J is TRBJ1-2 and V is TRBV5-5; 7 positions match TRBD1. This CDR3 has 16 amino acids. Trimming removed 0 bases from V and 2 bases from J; junction bases left unmatched: 7. Germline V gene data show CDR1 as SGHKS and CDR2 as YYEKEE (reference sequence). CDR3 region: CASSLDLGQANYGYTF. CDR3 coding DNA: TGTGCCAGCAGCTTGGATCTAGGACAGGCGAACTATGGCTACACCTTC.

The chain employs TRBV5-4 and TRBJ1-1, with a tentative D call TRBD1 (6 bases). CDR3 length: 15 residues. V shed 4 bases and J shed 1 base, with 14 bases lying between them. Germline CDR1 SGHNT, CDR2 YYREEE (reference sequence). For the CDR3, the DNA is TGTGCCAGCAGCAAGGACGGGGGCTGGAACACTGAAGCTTTCTTT. This translates into CASSKDGGWNTEAFF. Full variable domain (rest looked up from reference TRBV5-4 and TRBJ1-1): ETGVTQSPTHLIKTRGQQVTLRCSSQSGHNTVSWYQQALGQGPQFIFQYYREEENGRGNFPPRFSGLQFPNYSSELNVNALELDDSALYLCASSKDGGWNTEAFFGQGTRLTVV.

This clone was seen once. The identical CDR3 is also encoded by other nucleotide sequences in the sample. The chain carries TRBV30 and TRBJ2-3; D perhaps matches TRBD2 (7 bases). Trimming took 0 bases from V and 1 from J, leaving 11 bases between them. Germline V gives CDR1 GTSNPN, CDR2 SVGIG (reference sequence). The CDR3 is made up of 15 amino acids. Here the CDR3 DNA reads TGTGCCTGGAGTGTAAGGCGGGGGCGCACAGATACGCAGTATTTT. This sequence encodes CAWSVRRGRTDTQYF.

The chain joins TRBV9 to TRBJ1-2; D perhaps matches TRBD1 (5 bases). This CDR3 is built from 14 residues. The germline CDR1 and CDR2 sequences are SGDLS and YYNGEE. V lost 4 bases and J 7 bases, leaving 17 bases between the germline ends. The CDR3 sequence is CASSTNSGAGGYTF. The CDR3 DNA reads as TGTGCCAGCAGCACAAACTCCGGGGCGGGTGGCTACACCTTC. The variable domain in full, with the rest retrieved from reference TRBV9 and TRBJ1-2, is DSGVTQTPKHLITATGQRVTLRCSPRSGDLSVYWYQQSLDQGLQFLIQYYNGEERAKGNILERFSAQQFPDLHSELNLSSLELGDSALYFCASSTNSGAGGYTFGSGTRLTVV.

This clone was observed a handful of times. The sample contains more than one DNA sequence encoding this CDR3. The chain employs TRBV10-1 and TRBJ2-1; D is unclear. V was cut by 0 bases and J by 6 bases, with 3 bases left in between. There are 12 residues in the CDR3. Germline V lookup: CDR1 WNHNN, CDR2 SYGVQD (reference sequence). The CDR3 loop is CASSESSNEQFF. CDR3 in DNA: TGCGCCAGCAGTGAGTCCAGCAATGAGCAGTTCTTC.

This clone was detected a few times. The chain joins TRBV30 to TRBJ1-1; 8 bases line up with TRBD1. CDR1 GTSNPN and CDR2 SVGIG come from the germline V gene (reference sequence). The CDR3 covers 12 residues. V shed 6 bases, J shed 4 bases, and the junction held 4 bases outside the gene matches. CDR3 nucleotides: TGTGCCTGCGACAGGGGCATCACTGAAGCTTTCTTT. Amino acids: CACDRGITEAFF.

The genes are TRBV18 and TRBJ1-2; D gene uncertain. V was pared by 5 bases and J by 9 bases, with 19 bases between. The CDR3 runs 14 residues. The germline V gene encodes CDR1 KGHSH and CDR2 LQKENI. The CDR3 nucleotides are TGTGCCAGCTCAACCGACGGAGCGATAGTTAGCTACACCTTC. Its translation is CASSTDGAIVSYTF. The whole variable domain, remainder taken from reference TRBV18 and TRBJ1-2, is NAGVMQNPRHLVRRRGQEARLRCSPMKGHSHVYWYRQLPEEGLKFMVYLQKENIIDESGMPKERFSAEFPKEGPSILRIQQVVRGDSAAYFCASSTDGAIVSYTFGSGTRLTVV.

DNA of the CDR3: TGTGCCAGCAGCTCGGACAGGGGTCGGGGCGAGCAGTACTTC. This codes for CASSSDRGRGEQYF. The chain couples TRBV7-2 to TRBJ2-7; 9 bases agree with TRBD1. CDR1 is SGHTA, CDR2 FQGNSA, per germline. With V trimmed by 4 bases and J by 6 bases, 7 bases remained unmatched. This CDR3 comprises 14 residues.

The CDR3 sequence is CASSFAQRQETQYF. The CDR3 coding sequence is TGTGCCAGCAGCTTCGCACAGAGACAAGAGACCCAGTACTTC. The chain links TRBV5-8 to TRBJ2-5; D remains ambiguous. Deletions cut 2 bases from V and 2 bases from J, with 10 bases between. This CDR3 comprises 14 residues. Per germline, CDR1 SGHTS and CDR2 YDEGEE.

This sequence joins TRBV11-2 and TRBJ2-5; D is uncertain. CDR1 SGHAT and CDR2 FQNNGV come from the germline V gene. Trimming pared 1 base from V and 2 bases from J, leaving 11 bases between. The CDR3 runs 15 residues. In nucleotides, the CDR3 is TGTGCCAGCAGCTTAGGGCAGGTCGGTCAAGAGACCCAGTACTTC. This codes for CASSLGQVGQETQYF.

The V gene is TRBV6-1, the J gene TRBJ1-2; the match to TRBD1 covers 7 bases. After removal of 2 bases from V and 7 bases from J, the junction contained 1 base not matched to a gene. Germline CDR1 MNHNS, CDR2 SASEGT. The CDR3 length is 12 residues. The CDR3 reads CASSERGPGYTF. The CDR3 region has the DNA TGTGCCAGCAGTGAAAGGGGGCCTGGCTACACCTTC.

The V and J genes are TRBV6-6 and TRBJ1-5, with 10 bases identical to TRBD1. The CDR3 loop spans 15 amino acids. The germline CDR1 and CDR2 sequences are MNHNY and SVGAGI (reference sequence). The J segment lost 7 bases and the V segment lost 5 bases, leaving 8 bases of the junction unmatched. The CDR3 sequence: CASSTTTGGGQPQHF. DNA of the CDR3: TGTGCCAGCAGTACTACGACAGGGGGCGGACAGCCCCAGCATTTT.

This chain joins TRBV6-5 and TRBJ2-5, with D unresolved. The J call is uncertain, as TRBJ2-7 better fits the DNA end. The length of the CDR3 is 15 residues. Germline V gene lookup returns CDR1 MNHEY and CDR2 SVGAGI. The CDR3 bases are TGTGCCAGCAGTTGGTCCCGACTGGGTCCCTACGAGCAGTACTTC. It translates to CASSWSRLGPYEQYF.

This sequence joins TRBV4-1 and TRBJ2-7; no clear D gene. The germline V and J ends were trimmed by 5 bases and 1 base, with 18 bases remaining between them. The germline V gene has CDR1 MGHRA and CDR2 YSYEKL. This CDR3 comprises 16 residues. The CDR3 loop reads CASSDNYKGRSYEQYF. DNA of the CDR3: TGCGCCAGCAGCGACAATTACAAAGGGCGATCCTACGAGCAGTACTTC.

The rearrangement links TRBV6-6 to TRBJ2-7; 7 positions match TRBD2. The ends lost 7 bases at V and 1 base at J; junction bases unmatched: 4. Germline V lookup: CDR1 MNHNY, CDR2 SVGAGI (reference sequence). The CDR3 is made up of 13 amino acids. CDR3 in amino acids: CASTGGGSYEQYF. DNA of the CDR3: TGTGCCAGCACGGGGGGTGGGTCCTACGAGCAGTACTTC.

This clone was counted a few times. Other DNA sequences in the sample encode the same CDR3. J is TRBJ1-1 and V is TRBV30; D is perhaps TRBD1 (6 bases). Per germline, CDR1 GTSNPN and CDR2 SVGIG (reference sequence). The CDR3 runs to 12 residues. V gave up 2 bases and J gave up 4 bases, with 8 bases separating them. The CDR3 sequence is CAWSTGPTEAFF. The CDR3 coding sequence is TGTGCCTGGAGTACAGGGCCCACTGAAGCTTTCTTT.

The chain couples TRBV6-5 to TRBJ2-5; D is tentatively TRBD1 or TRBD2 (6 bases each). The V and J ends lost 10 bases and 4 bases respectively, with 19 bases between them. Germline assignment: CDR1 MNHEY and CDR2 SVGAGI. This CDR3 has 14 amino acids. CDR3 amino acids: CATLQTGAGETQYF. CDR3 bases: TGTGCCACCCTGCAGACGGGGGCAGGAGAGACCCAGTACTTC.

This clone showed up just once. V and J are TRBV19 and TRBJ1-5, with TRBD1 matching over 8 bases. Germline CDR1 and CDR2: LNHDA and SQIVND (reference sequence). V dropped 5 bases and J dropped 2; count of bases not matched to a gene: 5. This CDR3 spans 15 amino acids. The CDR3 bases are TGTGCCAGTAGTCTCAGGGGGCTGGGCAATCAGCCCCAGCATTTT. Residues: CASSLRGLGNQPQHF. Using reference TRBV19 and TRBJ1-5 for the parts outside the CDR3, the full variable domain is DGGITQSPKYLFRKEGQNVTLSCEQNLNHDAMYWYRQDPGQGLRLIYYSQIVNDFQKGDIAEGYSVSREKKESFPLTVTSAQKNPTAFYLCASSLRGLGNQPQHFGDGTRLSIL.

The V call is TRBV5-8, the J call TRBJ2-1, with 10 bases identical to TRBD2. The germline CDR1 and CDR2 sequences are SGHTS and YDEGEE. V lost 4 bases to trimming and J lost 2 bases; unmatched junction nucleotides: 6. The CDR3 contains 16 residues. The CDR3 DNA follows: TGTGCCAGCAGCCTTGGGCTAGCGGGAGCCTACAATGAGCAGTTCTTC. Translating gives CASSLGLAGAYNEQFF.

The chain carries TRBV10-1 and TRBJ2-1; 14 bases are shared with TRBD2. CDR3 size: 17 residues. The trim removed 7 bases at V and 1 base at J, leaving 6 bases unmatched. Germline V gene lookup returns CDR1 WNHNN and CDR2 SYGVQD (reference sequence). CDR3 in DNA: TGCGCCAGCACCCCCGGGACTAGCGGGAGTTCCTACAATGAGCAGTTCTTC. Its translation: CASTPGTSGSSYNEQFF.